Sequencing of this T cell receptor beta chain was carried out in a study of naive and memory T cell subsets. An equimolar mix of two oligonucleotides served as the beta constant-region primer for TRBC1 and TRBC2. Four rounds of PCR amplified the ligated cDNA using nested alpha and beta constant-region primers plus SP2. Each CDR3 protein gets one entry after TCRdb re-called the UMI-ligation and nested PCR reads with MiXCR. The top ten clones hold 1.2% of a sample with approximately 80,000 distinct CDR3 sequences, roughly 9.2% of them seen once. The CDR3 sequence is 17 residues long. Trimming pared 5 bases from V and 0 bases from J, leaving 18 bases between. Germline CDR1 and CDR2: SEHNR and FQNEAQ (reference sequence). This clonotype has a handful of counts.

Sequencing was carried out using naive CD8+ T cells from blood. The clonotype originates from a human donor in good health. The V and J genes are TRBV7-9 and TRBJ2-3, with D possibly called TRBD1 or TRBD2 (5 bases each). The CDR3 here is CASSQSRQGVSTDTQYF. The CDR3 nucleotides are TGTGCCAGCAGCCAATCTCGCCAGGGAGTTAGCACAGATACGCAGTATTTT.